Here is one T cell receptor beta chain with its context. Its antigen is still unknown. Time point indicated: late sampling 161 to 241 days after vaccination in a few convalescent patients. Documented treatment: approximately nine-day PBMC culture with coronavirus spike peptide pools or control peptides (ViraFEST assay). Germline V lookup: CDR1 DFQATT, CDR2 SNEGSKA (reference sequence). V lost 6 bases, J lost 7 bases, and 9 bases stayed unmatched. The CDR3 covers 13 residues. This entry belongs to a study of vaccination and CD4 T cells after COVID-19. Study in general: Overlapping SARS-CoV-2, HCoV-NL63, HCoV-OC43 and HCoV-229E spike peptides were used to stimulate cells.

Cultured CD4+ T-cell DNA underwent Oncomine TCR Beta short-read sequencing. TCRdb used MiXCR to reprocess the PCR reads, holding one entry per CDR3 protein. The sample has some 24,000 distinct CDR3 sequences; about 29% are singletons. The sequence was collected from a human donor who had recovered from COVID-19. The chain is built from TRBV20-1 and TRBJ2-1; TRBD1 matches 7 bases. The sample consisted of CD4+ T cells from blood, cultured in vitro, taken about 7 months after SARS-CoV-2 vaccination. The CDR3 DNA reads TGCAGTGCAGCCGGGACAGTTCTGAATGAGCAGTTCTTC. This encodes CSAAGTVLNEQFF.